This entry features one TCR beta chain sequence. The entry originates in a study of identical twins. In every case, the donor was a healthy Caucasian. This CDR3 spans 11 amino acids. V was clipped by 4 bases and J by 7 bases, with 11 bases between them. CDR1 is SQVTM and CDR2 is ANQGSEA in the germline V gene. TCRdb re-called the 5' RACE reads with MiXCR, one entry per CDR3 protein. The profile shows around 530,000 distinct CDR3 sequences, around 15% of them singletons. These sequences were also reported in another study, on yellow fever vaccine responses in identical twins.

The sample was CD4+ T cells sorted from blood. The TCR originated in a woman aged 18-29 years in good health. The rearrangement joins TRBV29-1 to TRBJ2-7; no clear D. The DNA for the CDR3 is TGCAGCGTTGGTCTAGTGGGTGAGCAGTACTTC. Its protein product is CSVGLVGEQYF.